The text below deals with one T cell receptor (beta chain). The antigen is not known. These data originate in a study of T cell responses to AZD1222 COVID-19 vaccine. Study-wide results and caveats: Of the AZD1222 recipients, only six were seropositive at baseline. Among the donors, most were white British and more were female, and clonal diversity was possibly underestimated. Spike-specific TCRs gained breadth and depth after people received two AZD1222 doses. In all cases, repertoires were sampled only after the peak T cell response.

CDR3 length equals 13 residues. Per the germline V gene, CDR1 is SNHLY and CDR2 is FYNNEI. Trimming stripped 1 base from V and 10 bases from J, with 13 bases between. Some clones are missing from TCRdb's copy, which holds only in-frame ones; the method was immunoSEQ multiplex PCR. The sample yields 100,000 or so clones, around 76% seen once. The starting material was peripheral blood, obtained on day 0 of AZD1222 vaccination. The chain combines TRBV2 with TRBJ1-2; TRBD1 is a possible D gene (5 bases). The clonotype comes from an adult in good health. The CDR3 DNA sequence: TGTGCCAGCAGTGAAGTGTGGGGGGGAGTCTACACCTTC. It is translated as CASSEVWGGVYTF.